This T cell receptor (beta chain) comes out of a study of blood T cell repertoires in COVID-19. At the level of the study: Specimens from acute and convalescent COVID-19 originated in the United States, Italy and Spain.

This clone was seen only a few times. The assay was immunoSEQ multiplex PCR, and TCRdb's table has in-frame clones only and misses some. The table includes about 300,000 clones, nearly 90% detected once. Germline CDR1 LNHDA, CDR2 SQIVND (reference sequence). The CDR3 loop spans 16 amino acids. The ends lost 5 bases at V and 0 bases at J; junction bases unmatched: 5. The chain uses TRBV19 and TRBJ1-2, with TRBD1 matching over 11 bases. Sequencing was done on a sample of PBMCs or T cells enriched from blood (not recorded which). The clonotype originates from a woman aged 18-30 years with acute COVID-19. The CDR3 spells CASSGTGGPTNYGYTF. The CDR3 region has the DNA TGTGCCAGTAGTGGGACAGGGGGGCCTACTAACTATGGCTACACCTTC. Looking up the rest from reference TRBV19 and TRBJ1-2 gives the full variable domain: DGGITQSPKYLFRKEGQNVTLSCEQNLNHDAMYWYRQDPGQGLRLIYYSQIVNDFQKGDIAEGYSVSREKKESFPLTVTSAQKNPTAFYLCASSGTGGPTNYGYTFGSGTRLTVV.